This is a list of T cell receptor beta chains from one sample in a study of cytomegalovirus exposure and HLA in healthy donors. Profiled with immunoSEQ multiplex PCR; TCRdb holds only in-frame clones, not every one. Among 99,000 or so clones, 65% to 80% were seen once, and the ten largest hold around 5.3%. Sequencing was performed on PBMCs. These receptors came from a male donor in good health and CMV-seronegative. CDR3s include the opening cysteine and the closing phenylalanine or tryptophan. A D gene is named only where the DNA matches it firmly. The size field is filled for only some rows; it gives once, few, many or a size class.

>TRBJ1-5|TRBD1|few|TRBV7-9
CASSLEAGGPQPQHF
TGTGCCAGCAGCTTAGAGGCAGGGGGCCCTCAGCCCCAGCATTTT
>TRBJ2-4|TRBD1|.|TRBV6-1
CASSESLQGANIQYF
TGTGCCAGCAGTGAAAGCCTGCAGGGGGCAAACATTCAGTACTTC
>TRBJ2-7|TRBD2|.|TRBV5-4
CASSSRLGSREGEQYF
TGTGCCAGCAGCTCCCGCTTAGGTAGTAGGGAGGGCGAGCAGTACTTC
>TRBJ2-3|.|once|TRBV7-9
CASSFRPGDTQYF
TGTGCCAGCAGCTTTCGTCCGGGAGATACGCAGTATTTT
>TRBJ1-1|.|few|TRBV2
CASVKGVGTEAFF
TGTGCCAGCGTGAAGGGGGTTGGCACTGAAGCTTTCTTT
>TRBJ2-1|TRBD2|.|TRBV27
CASSLSGRLYNEQFF
TGTGCCAGCAGTTTGAGCGGGAGACTCTACAATGAGCAGTTCTTC
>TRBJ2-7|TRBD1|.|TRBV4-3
CASSQTGTGAYEQYF
TGCGCCAGCAGCCAGACCGGGACAGGGGCCTACGAGCAGTACTTC
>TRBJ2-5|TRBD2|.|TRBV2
CASSPGTRSETQYF
TGTGCCAGCAGCCCCGGGACTAGGTCTGAGACCCAGTACTTC
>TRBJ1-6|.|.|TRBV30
CAWSVTGNNSPLHF
TGTGCCTGGAGTGTAACGGGTAATAATTCACCCCTCCACTTT
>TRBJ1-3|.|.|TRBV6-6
CASSYPTGTRGNTIYF
TGTGCCAGCAGTTATCCAACAGGGACGAGGGGAAACACCATATATTTT
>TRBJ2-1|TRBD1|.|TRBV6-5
CASSLDRATYNEQFF
TGTGCCAGCAGTCTCGACAGGGCGACCTACAATGAGCAGTTCTTC
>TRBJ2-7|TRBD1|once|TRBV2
CASRGQVYEQYF
TGTGCCAGCAGGGGACAGGTCTACGAGCAGTACTTC
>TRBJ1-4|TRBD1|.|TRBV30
CAGQLGQGVEKLFF
TGTGCCGGGCAATTGGGACAGGGAGTTGAAAAACTGTTTTTT
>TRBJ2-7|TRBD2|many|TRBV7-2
CASSPRVAGAPEQYF
TGTGCCAGCAGCCCCCGGGTAGCGGGAGCTCCCGAGCAGTACTTC
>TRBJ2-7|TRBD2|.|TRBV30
CAWSIPGGGQYF
TGTGCCTGGAGTATTCCGGGAGGGGGGCAGTACTTC
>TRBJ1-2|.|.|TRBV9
CASSKERGGYTF
TGTGCCAGCAGCAAAGAGCGGGGAGGCTACACCTTC
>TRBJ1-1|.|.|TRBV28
CASRAPDSNTEAFF
TGTGCCAGCCGGGCCCCCGACAGTAACACTGAAGCTTTCTTT
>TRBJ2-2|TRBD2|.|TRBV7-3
CASSFGGTNTGELFF
TGTGCCAGCAGCTTCGGGGGGACTAACACCGGGGAGCTGTTTTTT
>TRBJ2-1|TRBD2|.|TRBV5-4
CASSYSASGIRNEQFF
TGTGCCAGCAGCTACTCTGCTAGCGGGATCCGTAATGAGCAGTTCTTC
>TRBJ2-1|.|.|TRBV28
CASSLGGLSYNEQFF
TGTGCCAGCAGTTTGGGGGGGCTCTCCTACAATGAGCAGTTCTTC
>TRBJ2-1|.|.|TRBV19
CASTNVGGARDEQFF
TGTGCCAGTACAAATGTGGGCGGCGCCAGGGATGAGCAGTTCTTC
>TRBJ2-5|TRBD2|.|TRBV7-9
CASSLAGGYQETQYF
TGTGCCAGCAGCTTAGCGGGGGGGTACCAAGAGACCCAGTACTTC
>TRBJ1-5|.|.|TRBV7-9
CASSLALGATDQPQHF
TGTGCCAGCAGCTTAGCTCTGGGGGCGACTGATCAGCCCCAGCATTTT
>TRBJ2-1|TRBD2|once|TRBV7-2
CASSPTGGPLDEQFF
TGTGCCAGCAGCCCAACGGGAGGGCCCCTCGATGAGCAGTTCTTC
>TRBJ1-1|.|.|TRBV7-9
CSSSSPQTGEAFF
TGTTCCAGCAGCTCCCCCCAGACAGGTGAAGCTTTCTTT
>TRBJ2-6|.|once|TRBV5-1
CASIEGVSSGANVLTF
TGCGCCAGCATAGAGGGAGTGTCCTCTGGGGCCAACGTCCTGACTTTC
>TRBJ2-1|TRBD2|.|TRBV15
CATSGSRSGVHNEQFF
TGTGCCACCAGCGGATCAAGAAGCGGGGTACACAATGAGCAGTTCTTC
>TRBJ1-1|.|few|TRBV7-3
CASSLAGTTEAFF
TGTGCCAGCAGCTTAGCGGGTACCACTGAAGCTTTCTTT
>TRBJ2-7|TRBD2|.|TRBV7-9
CSSSPGSSSGVSYEQYF
TGTTCCAGCAGCCCGGGGTCATCTAGCGGAGTATCCTACGAGCAGTACTTC
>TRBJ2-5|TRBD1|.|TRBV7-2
CASSSNRGQETQYF
TGTGCCAGCAGCTCCAACAGGGGCCAAGAGACCCAGTACTTC
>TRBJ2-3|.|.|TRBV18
CASSLTRDSGTQYF
TGTGCCAGCTCACTTACCCGGGATTCGGGTACGCAGTATTTT
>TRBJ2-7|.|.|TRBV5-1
CASSLGASVSYEQYF
TGCGCCAGCAGCTTGGGGGCTAGCGTCTCCTACGAGCAGTACTTC
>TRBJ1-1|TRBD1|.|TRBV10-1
CASSESNLGTGTRSEAFF
TGCGCCAGCAGTGAGTCGAATTTAGGGACAGGGACGAGGTCTGAAGCTTTCTTT
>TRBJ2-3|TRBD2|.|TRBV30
CAWSLSGRGGDTQYF
TGTGCCTGGAGTTTAAGCGGGAGAGGTGGAGATACGCAGTATTTT
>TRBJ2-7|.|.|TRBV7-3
CASSPSRDTPYEQYF
TGTGCCAGCAGCCCATCCCGGGACACTCCCTACGAGCAGTACTTC
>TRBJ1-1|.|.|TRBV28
CASSLRDRLNTEAFF
TGTGCCAGCAGTTTACGAGACAGATTGAACACTGAAGCTTTCTTT
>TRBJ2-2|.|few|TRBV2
CASTPTGNTGELFF
TGTGCCAGCACCCCGACTGGAAACACCGGGGAGCTGTTTTTT
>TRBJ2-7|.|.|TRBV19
CASSPPGPHEQYF
TGTGCCAGTAGTCCCCCAGGGCCCCACGAGCAGTACTTC
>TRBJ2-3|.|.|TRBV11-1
CASSLQLTDTQYF
TGTGCCAGCAGCTTACAACTTACAGATACGCAGTATTTT
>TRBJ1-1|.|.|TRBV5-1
CASSKTGSENTEAFF
TGCGCCAGCAGCAAAACAGGGTCGGAGAACACTGAAGCTTTCTTT
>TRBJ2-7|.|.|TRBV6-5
CASSSGGQTYEQYF
TGTGCCAGCAGTTCCGGAGGACAGACATACGAGCAGTACTTC
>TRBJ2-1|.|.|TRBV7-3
CASSLSSYNEQFF
TGTGCCAGCAGCTTGAGCTCCTACAATGAGCAGTTCTTC
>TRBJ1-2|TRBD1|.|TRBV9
CASSPTMSRRQGDYGYTF
TGTGCCAGCAGCCCCACCATGAGTCGGAGACAGGGGGACTATGGCTACACCTTC
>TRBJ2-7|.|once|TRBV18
CASSLTRTYEQYF
TGTGCCAGCTCGTTGACTCGCACCTACGAGCAGTACTTC
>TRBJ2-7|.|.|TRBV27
CASSPQTRPYEQYF
TGTGCCAGCAGTCCCCAGACTAGACCCTACGAGCAGTACTTC
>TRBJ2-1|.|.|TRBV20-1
CSARAGYEQFF
TGCAGTGCTAGGGCGGGATATGAGCAGTTCTTC
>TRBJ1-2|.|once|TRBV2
CATTWATGYSNYGYTF
TGTGCCACCACCTGGGCCACGGGGTACTCTAACTATGGCTACACCTTC
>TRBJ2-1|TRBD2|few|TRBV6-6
CASSFPPGLAGPEQFF
TGTGCCAGCAGCTTCCCTCCGGGACTAGCGGGACCTGAGCAGTTCTTC
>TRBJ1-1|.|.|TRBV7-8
CASSLGPGGNTEAFF
TGTGCCAGCAGCTTAGGGCCTGGAGGGAACACTGAAGCTTTCTTT